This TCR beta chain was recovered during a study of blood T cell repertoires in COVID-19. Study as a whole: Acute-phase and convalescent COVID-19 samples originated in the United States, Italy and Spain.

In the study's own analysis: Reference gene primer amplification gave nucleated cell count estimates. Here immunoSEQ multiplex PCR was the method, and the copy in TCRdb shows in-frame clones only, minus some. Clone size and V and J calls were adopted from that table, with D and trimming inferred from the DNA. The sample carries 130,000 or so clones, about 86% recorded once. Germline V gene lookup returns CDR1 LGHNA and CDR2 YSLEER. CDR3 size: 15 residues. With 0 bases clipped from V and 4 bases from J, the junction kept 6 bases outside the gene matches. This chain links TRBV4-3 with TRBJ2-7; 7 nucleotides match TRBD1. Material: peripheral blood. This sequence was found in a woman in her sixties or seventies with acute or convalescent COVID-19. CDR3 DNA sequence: TGCGCCAGCAGCCAAGATGCCCAGGGGGAGTACGAGCAGTACTTC. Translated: CASSQDAQGEYEQYF.